What follows are 16 T cell receptor beta chains derived from one specimen sequenced in a study of blood T cell repertoires in COVID-19. The data were produced by immunoSEQ multiplex PCR, yet TCRdb's version contains in-frame clones alone and is incomplete. The repertoire holds some 210,000 clones, with approximately 88% as singletons. Sequenced sample: peripheral blood. These receptors were obtained from a man in his sixties who had recovered from COVID-19.

This chain joins TRBV12-5 and TRBJ2-1; D may be TRBD2 (6 bases). From germline, CDR1 is LGHNT and CDR2 FRNRAP. With 6 bases removed from V and 5 bases from J, the gap between germline ends came to 17 bases. The CDR3 is 15 amino acids. The CDR3 bases are TGTGCTAGTGGCATCTCCTGGACTACGGACAATGAGCAGTTCTTC. Its protein product is CASGISWTTDNEQFF.

This chain links TRBV5-1 with TRBJ1-2, with a tentative D call TRBD1 (6 bases). Germline CDR1 and CDR2: SGHRS and YFSETQ. This CDR3 is built from 15 residues. V was pared by 1 base and J by 2 bases, with 12 bases between. The CDR3 DNA sequence: TGCGCCAGCAGCTTGACAGGGTCCCAAAACTATGGCTACACCTTC. Its protein product is CASSLTGSQNYGYTF.

The chain recombines TRBV6-2 or TRBV6-3 with TRBJ1-6; tentative D call: TRBD1 (5 bases). This CDR3 has 15 amino acids. Trimming left V 4 bases short and J 5 bases short, with 12 bases between. The germline V gene has CDR1 MNHEY and CDR2 SVGEGT. The chain's CDR3 is CASSSRDIDNSPLHF. The DNA of the CDR3 is TGTGCCAGCAGTTCCAGGGATATCGATAATTCACCCCTCCACTTT.

This clone was picked up one time. Other DNA variants within this sample encode the same CDR3. The chain combines TRBV7-9 with TRBJ1-3; 9 bases are a match to TRBD1. The CDR3 has 15 residues. Trimming removed 5 bases from V and 1 base from J; junction bases left unmatched: 3. Germline values: CDR1 SEHNR, CDR2 FQNEAQ (reference sequence). The CDR3 protein is CASSLGQGSGNTIYF. CDR3 coding DNA: TGTGCCAGCAGCCTGGGACAGGGATCTGGAAACACCATATATTTT.

This clone has a handful of counts. This chain uses TRBV20-1 with TRBJ1-1; D possibly corresponds to TRBD1 (6 bases). Germline-derived CDR1 and CDR2 are DFQATT and SNEGSKA (reference sequence). V dropped 3 bases and J dropped 6 bases, with 14 bases sitting between them. The CDR3 consists of 13 residues. The CDR3 DNA follows: TGCAGTGCTAGTCGGGGCAGGGGACCTGAAGCTTTCTTT. It yields the protein CSASRGRGPEAFF.

The count of this clone is one. V is TRBV7-2 and J is TRBJ2-7; 7 nucleotides line up with TRBD1. The CDR3 contains 15 residues. Germline CDR1 SGHTA, CDR2 FQGNSA. The junction had 7 bases not matched to a gene; V was cut back by 5 bases and J by 0 bases. CDR3 region: CASSPSTGSSYEQYF. The DNA for the CDR3 is TGTGCCAGCAGCCCCTCGACAGGGAGCTCCTACGAGCAGTACTTC.

In its sample, this clone was seen once. The chain is built from TRBV24-1 and TRBJ2-2; a possible D gene is TRBD2 (6 bases). Germline V CDR1 and CDR2: KGHDR, SFDVKD. This CDR3 contains 14 residues. Between the trimmed V and J ends, which lost 6 bases and 1 base, there was a span of 8 bases. CDR3 coding DNA: TGTGCCACCAGTCACGGGGGGAACACCGGGGAGCTGTTTTTT. It encodes CATSHGGNTGELFF.

This chain uses TRBV10-3 with TRBJ1-5; D not resolved. Germline V gene sequence: CDR1 ENHRY, CDR2 SYGVKD. This CDR3 spans 15 amino acids. Trimming removed 2 bases from V and 0 bases from J, with 8 bases in between. CDR3 sequence: CAISEGGNSNQPQHF. Here the CDR3 DNA reads TGTGCCATCAGTGAGGGCGGGAATAGCAATCAGCCCCAGCATTTT.

This clone was recorded a few times. This sample also contains other DNA sequences that code for the same CDR3. This chain connects TRBV7-9 to TRBJ1-5; D remains unclear. V shed 0 bases and J shed 3 bases, with 9 bases lying between them. This CDR3 comprises 15 residues. Germline V gene lookup returns CDR1 SEHNR and CDR2 FQNEAQ (reference sequence). The CDR3, as DNA: TGTGCCAGCAGCTTAGCGGGAGGATCCAATCAGCCCCAGCATTTT. This codes for CASSLAGGSNQPQHF. Looking up the rest from reference TRBV7-9 and TRBJ1-5 gives the full variable domain: DTGVSQNPRHKITKRGQNVTFRCDPISEHNRLYWYRQTLGQGPEFLTYFQNEAQLEKSRLLSDRFSAERPKGSFSTLEIQRTEQGDSAMYLCASSLAGGSNQPQHFGDGTRLSIL.

V usage is TRBV6-6 and J usage is TRBJ2-5; 11 bases match TRBD2. CDR3 length equals 16 residues. CDR1 and CDR2 from the germline V gene are MNHNY and SVGAGI (reference sequence). V shed 2 bases and J 3 bases; nucleotides not matched to a gene: 5. CDR3 protein: CASSYPSGGSEETQYF. CDR3 DNA sequence: TGTGCCAGCAGTTACCCTAGCGGGGGGTCAGAAGAGACCCAGTACTTC.

The chain combines TRBV5-1 with TRBJ1-6; 11 bases map to TRBD1. The V gene end was trimmed by 4 bases and the J gene end by 6 bases; junction bases not matched to a gene: 6. The germline V gene encodes CDR1 SGHRS and CDR2 YFSETQ. The CDR3 has 16 amino acids. CDR3 in amino acids: CASSSRTGGSNSPLHF. The CDR3, as DNA: TGCGCCAGCAGCAGCCGGACAGGGGGCAGTAATTCACCCCTCCACTTT.

The V gene is TRBV27, the J gene TRBJ1-2, with a possible D match to TRBD1 (6 bases). Germline CDR1 reads MNHEY; CDR2 reads SMNVEV (reference sequence). The V end lost 6 bases, the J end lost 2 bases, and 10 bases lay between the germline ends. The CDR3 is made up of 13 amino acids. The CDR3, as DNA: TGTGCCAGCAGAGCTACAGGGAACTATGGCTACACCTTC. This encodes CASRATGNYGYTF.

This clone was detected only once. The V call is TRBV5-1, the J call TRBJ2-7; the match to TRBD2 covers 10 bases. The V gene's germline CDR1 is SGHRS and CDR2 YFSETQ. The CDR3 has 15 amino acids. V shed 0 bases and J 2 bases; nucleotides not matched to a gene: 2. CDR3 nucleotide sequence: TGCGCCAGCAGCTTGGCCCTAGCGGGAGCCTACGAGCAGTACTTC. It encodes CASSLALAGAYEQYF.

This chain connects TRBV2 to TRBJ1-1; D is unresolved. From germline, CDR1 is SNHLY and CDR2 FYNNEI. CDR3 length: 13 amino acids. Trimming stripped 4 bases from V and 1 base from J, with 7 bases between. CDR3 amino acids: CASSAYGNTEAFF. As DNA, the CDR3 is TGTGCCAGCAGTGCTTACGGGAACACTGAAGCTTTCTTT.

The chain couples TRBV7-8 to TRBJ1-5; D call uncertain. CDR1 and CDR2 from the germline V gene are SGHVS and FQNEAQ. Between the trimmed V and J ends, which lost 4 bases and 4 bases, there was a span of 14 bases. This CDR3 spans 15 amino acids. For the CDR3, the DNA is TGTGCCAGCAGCTCAAGCCGGGTCCATAATCAGCCCCAGCATTTT. This codes for CASSSSRVHNQPQHF.

The V call is TRBV28, the J call TRBJ2-7; 10 positions match TRBD2. V was pared by 6 bases and J by 7 bases, with 6 bases of the junction left unmatched. The CDR3 length is 13 residues. Germline V gene lookup returns CDR1 MDHEN and CDR2 SYDVKM. The chain's CDR3 is CASRASGSYEQYF. CDR3 sequence (DNA): TGTGCCAGCAGGGCTAGCGGGAGCTATGAGCAGTACTTC.